The subject of this entry is one TCR beta chain. PCR employed 60 Vbeta and 13 Jbeta primers. Generated by immunoSEQ multiplex PCR, the TCRdb table keeps only in-frame clones and is missing some. The table has more than 100,000 clones, around 80% seen once. The germline V gene has CDR1 MGHRA and CDR2 YSYEKL. CDR3 size: 14 residues. The J segment lost 6 bases and the V segment lost 4 bases, leaving 4 bases of the junction unmatched. The record originates from a study of cytomegalovirus exposure and HLA in healthy donors. Sequences were obtained from PBMCs. V usage is TRBV4-1 and J usage is TRBJ2-2; TRBD2 aligns across 8 bases. This TCR was recovered from a man under 40 in good health and CMV-seronegative. As DNA, the CDR3 is TGCGCCAGCAGCCGCCCCGGGGGGGCCGGGGAGCTGTTTTTT. Translating gives CASSRPGGAGELFF.